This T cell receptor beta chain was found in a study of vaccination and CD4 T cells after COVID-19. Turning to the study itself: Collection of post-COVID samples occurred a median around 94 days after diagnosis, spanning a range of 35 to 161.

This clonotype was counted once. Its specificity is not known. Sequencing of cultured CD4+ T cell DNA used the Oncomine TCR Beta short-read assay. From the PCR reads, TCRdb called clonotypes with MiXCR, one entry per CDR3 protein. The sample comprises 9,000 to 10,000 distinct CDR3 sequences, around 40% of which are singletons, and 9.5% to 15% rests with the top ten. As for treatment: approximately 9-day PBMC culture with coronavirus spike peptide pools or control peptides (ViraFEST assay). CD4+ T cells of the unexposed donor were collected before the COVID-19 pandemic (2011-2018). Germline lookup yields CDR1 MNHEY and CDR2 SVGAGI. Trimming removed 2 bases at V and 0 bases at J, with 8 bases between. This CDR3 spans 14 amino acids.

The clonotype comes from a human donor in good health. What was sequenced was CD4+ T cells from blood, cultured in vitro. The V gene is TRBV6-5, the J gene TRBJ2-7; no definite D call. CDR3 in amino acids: CASSYGMSSYEQYF. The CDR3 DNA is TGTGCCAGCAGTTACGGTATGAGCTCCTACGAGCAGTACTTC.